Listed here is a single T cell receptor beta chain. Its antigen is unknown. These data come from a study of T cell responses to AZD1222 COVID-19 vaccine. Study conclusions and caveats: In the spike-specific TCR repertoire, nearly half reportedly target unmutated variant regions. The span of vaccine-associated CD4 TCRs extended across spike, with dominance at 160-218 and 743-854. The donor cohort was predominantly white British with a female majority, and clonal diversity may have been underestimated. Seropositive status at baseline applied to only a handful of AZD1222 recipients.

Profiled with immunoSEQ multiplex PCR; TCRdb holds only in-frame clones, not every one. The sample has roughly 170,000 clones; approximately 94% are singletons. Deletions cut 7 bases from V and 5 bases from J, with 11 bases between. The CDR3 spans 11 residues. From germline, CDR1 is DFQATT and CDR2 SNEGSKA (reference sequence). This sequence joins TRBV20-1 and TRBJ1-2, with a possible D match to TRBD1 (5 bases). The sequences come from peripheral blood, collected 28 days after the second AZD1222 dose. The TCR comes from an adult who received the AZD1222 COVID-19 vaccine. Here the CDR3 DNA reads TGCAGTGGGGGCAGGAGTTATGGCTACACCTTC. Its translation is CSGGRSYGYTF.